This T cell receptor beta chain was identified in a study of blood T cell repertoires in COVID-19 (dated by TCRdb to about 2020). With respect to the entire study: Samples from collaborators originated in the United States, Italy and Spain and spanned both the acute and convalescent phases of COVID-19. The material from the prospective study consisted of cDNA or gDNA derived from T cells, B-cell-depleted T cells, or PBMCs. Deeply sampled blood TCRbeta repertoires from subjects exposed to, actively infected with, or recovered from COVID-19 were included in the dataset. The repertoires were released in a freely available public database intended as a resource for research on the immune response to SARS-CoV-2. Samples were obtained from the ongoing ImmuneRACE study (first 160 participants) and from 1,254 subjects provided by 6 global collaborators. The sample metadata nearly always contained a de-identified subject ID, COVID-19 status, age in years and sex. Where HLA class I and class II types were available, the types were taken from metadata supplied by the sample provider, not from assay-based typing.

Collaborating institutions collected whole blood in K2EDTA tubes following their own protocols. For TCRbeta analysis, collaborators shipped samples as frozen whole blood, isolated PBMCs, or DNA extracted from either of those sample types. Study-wide findings and limitations: The amount of clinical and demographic metadata varied by source and participant and was provided uncurated.

TCRbeta CDR3 regions were amplified from genomic DNA using the immunoSEQ Assay, a bias-controlled multiplex PCR. The original methods were these. Within the assay, amplification of reference gene primers was used to estimate how many nucleated cells each sample contained. Sequence reads were collapsed and filtered to measure the absolute abundance of every unique TCRbeta CDR3 rearrangement. For each sample, productive Simpson clonality was calculated as the square root of Simpson's diversity index over productive rearrangements. TCRdb re-hosts the immuneACCESS table, in-frame sequences only. Its copies lack some clones; in the studies checked, an unresolved V gene accounts for under half of them, and the cause for the rest is not known. V and J calls and clone size are given by that table; D and trimming were obtained from the DNA. Present in this sample are tens of thousands of clones, almost 80% of which were seen just once. In total, the top ten clones hold roughly a third of the sample.

As encoded in the germline V gene (reference sequence), CDR1 is GTSNPN while CDR2 is SVGIG. The CDR3, cysteine through phenylalanine, is 15 amino acids long. Only the CDR3 DNA stays, 45 bases, in frame from base 1. Trimming costs V 2 bases and J 0 bases, and their ends lie 11 bases apart. As for this clone: The clone's antigen remains unknown. Base qualities are not recorded, but no much larger clone differs from it by a single base.

The clonotype was recovered from a woman over 75 with acute or convalescent COVID-19. Specimen: peripheral blood. The V gene is TRBV30 and the J gene is TRBJ2-4, with the identity of the D gene unclear. The CDR3 is CAWSKMSLAKNIQYF. The nucleotide sequence reads as follows: TGTGCCTGGAGTAAGATGTCACTAGCCAAAAACATTCAGTACTTC.